This T cell receptor beta chain is from a study of blood T cell repertoires in COVID-19. For the study at large: The origin of the acute and convalescent COVID-19 samples was the United States, Italy and Spain. PBMCs, B-cell-depleted T cells, or T cells provided the cDNA or gDNA that made up the material.

The count of this clone is one. The ends lost 3 bases at V and 3 bases at J; junction bases unmatched: 6. Germline-derived CDR1 and CDR2 are SGHRS and YFSETQ. The CDR3 runs 15 residues. As processed by the authors: From reference gene primer amplification, estimates of nucleated cell counts were derived. Libraries were prepared by immunoSEQ multiplex PCR; TCRdb keeps only in-frame clonotypes and omits some of them. V and J calls and clone size follow that table, whereas D and trimming were derived from the DNA. The sample has around 150,000 clones; roughly nine tenths are singletons. J is TRBJ2-1 and V is TRBV5-1, with 7 bases fitting TRBD1. Sequences were obtained from peripheral blood. This clonotype was obtained from a woman in her sixties or seventies with active COVID-19. The CDR3 is CASSSSGTDYNEQFF. CDR3 coding DNA: TGCGCCAGCAGCTCTTCCGGGACAGACTACAATGAGCAGTTCTTC.